What follows are 24 T cell receptor beta chains derived from one specimen sequenced in a study of blood T cell repertoires in COVID-19 (TCRdb year 2020). Libraries were made using the immunoSEQ multiplex PCR assay. Entries here come from immuneACCESS through TCRdb and include only in-frame sequences with V and J called. Some clones fail to appear in such tables; in the studies checked, an unresolved V gene covers under half of the shortfall, and the cause of the remainder is unknown. The table for this sample lists more than 300,000 clones; 85% to 90% of them were counted only once. The ten biggest clones cover less than 11% of the sample. Input material: PBMCs or T cells enriched from blood (not recorded which). The receptors come from a woman younger than 35 who had recovered from COVID-19.

J is TRBJ2-7 and V is TRBV7-9, with 8 bases fitting TRBD1. V lost 5 bases, J lost 5 bases, and 8 bases stayed unmatched. Germline V gives CDR1 SEHNR, CDR2 FQNEAQ (reference sequence). The CDR3 is 14 residues long. This CDR3 reads CASSGTDRDHEQYF. CDR3 in DNA: TGTGCCAGCAGCGGAACGGACAGGGACCACGAGCAGTACTTC.

The chain is built from TRBV6-6 and TRBJ1-3, with TRBD1 matching 9 bases. Germline V lookup: CDR1 MNHNY, CDR2 SVGAGI (reference sequence). With V trimmed by 2 bases and J by 6 bases, 5 bases remained unmatched. The CDR3 is 15 residues long. The CDR3 bases are TGTGCCAGCAGTTACGCGTGGGACAGGGAAAACACCATATATTTT. It encodes CASSYAWDRENTIYF.

The rearrangement links TRBV7-9 to TRBJ2-2, with 9 bases identical to TRBD1. The V and J ends lost 0 bases and 12 bases, in that order; junction bases with no gene match: 8. Germline lookup yields CDR1 SEHNR and CDR2 FQNEAQ (reference sequence). CDR3 size: 15 residues. CDR3 coding DNA: TGTGCCAGCAGCTTAGCGGGATCCGGGACAGGGAAGCTGTTTTTT. Protein product: CASSLAGSGTGKLFF.

The chain links TRBV19 to TRBJ1-5; D is perhaps TRBD1 (6 bases). The CDR3 sequence is 13 residues long. In germline, CDR1 is LNHDA, CDR2 SQIVND (reference sequence). V was trimmed by 10 bases and J by 5 bases, leaving 15 bases between them. The CDR3 sequence: CATVGQRDQPQHF. The CDR3 DNA is TGTGCCACCGTGGGACAACGAGATCAGCCCCAGCATTTT.

The chain uses TRBV30 and TRBJ1-1, with 8 bases that match TRBD1. This CDR3 comprises 14 residues. Germline V gives CDR1 GTSNPN, CDR2 SVGIG (reference sequence). J gave up 6 bases and V 2 bases, and 8 bases lay outside the gene matches. CDR3 nucleotides: TGTGCCTGGAGTATAGGACAGGGAGTATCTGAAGCTTTCTTT. Protein: CAWSIGQGVSEAFF. Using reference TRBV30 and TRBJ1-1 for the parts outside the CDR3, the full variable domain is SQTIHQWPATLVQPVGSPLSLECTVEGTSNPNLYWYRQAAGRGLQLLFYSVGIGQISSEVPQNLSASRPQDRQFILSSKKLLLSDSGFYLCAWSIGQGVSEAFFGQGTRLTVV.

The chain carries TRBV28 and TRBJ1-1; 8 bases align to TRBD1. Germline lookup yields CDR1 MDHEN and CDR2 SYDVKM. Germline trimming cut 6 bases from V and 4 bases from J; bases unmatched to any gene: 10. The CDR3 covers 15 residues. Written as DNA, the CDR3 is TGTGCCAGCAGCGTACTACCAGGGGGCGGCACTGAAGCTTTCTTT. It yields the protein CASSVLPGGGTEAFF.

The chain uses TRBV30 and TRBJ2-7; the D is unclear. The CDR3 is made up of 12 amino acids. V lost 1 base and J 5 bases, leaving 9 bases between the germline ends. Germline lookup yields CDR1 GTSNPN and CDR2 SVGIG (reference sequence). The CDR3 sequence is CAWSDGWDEQYF. CDR3 in DNA: TGTGCCTGGAGTGACGGGTGGGACGAGCAGTACTTC.

This clone has just one count. The chain carries TRBV6-1 and TRBJ1-2; TRBD1 matches 11 bases. V lost 4 bases and J lost 3; bases outside the gene matches: 10. Germline assignment: CDR1 MNHNS and CDR2 SASEGT. This CDR3 has 17 residues. The CDR3 protein is CASSARDRGWRDYGYTF. In DNA form, the CDR3 reads TGTGCCAGCAGTGCGAGGGACAGGGGGTGGCGGGACTATGGCTACACCTTC.

The V call is TRBV19, the J call TRBJ1-1; D call uncertain. The V gene lost 5 bases and the J gene lost 1 base, with 11 bases spanning the gap. The CDR3 sequence is 14 residues long. CDR1 and CDR2 from the germline V gene are LNHDA and SQIVND (reference sequence). The CDR3 reads CASSPYVANTEAFF. The DNA of the CDR3 is TGTGCCAGTAGTCCCTACGTAGCGAACACTGAAGCTTTCTTT. The whole variable domain, remainder taken from reference TRBV19 and TRBJ1-1, is DGGITQSPKYLFRKEGQNVTLSCEQNLNHDAMYWYRQDPGQGLRLIYYSQIVNDFQKGDIAEGYSVSREKKESFPLTVTSAQKNPTAFYLCASSPYVANTEAFFGQGTRLTVV.

This clone occurred once. The chain employs TRBV6-5 and TRBJ2-1, with 12 bases matching TRBD2. Germline V CDR1 and CDR2: MNHEY, SVGAGI. CDR3 length: 14 residues. J lost 10 bases, V lost 6 bases, and 7 bases had no gene match. Here the CDR3 reads CASREGLAGREQFF. DNA for the CDR3: TGTGCCAGCAGAGAGGGACTAGCGGGTCGCGAGCAGTTCTTC.

The table lists this clone with a few counts. The rearrangement joins TRBV30 to TRBJ1-1; possibly TRBD1 for D (5 bases). The CDR3 spans 13 residues. V was cut by 3 bases and J by 8 bases, with 16 bases left in between. The V gene's germline CDR1 is GTSNPN and CDR2 SVGIG (reference sequence). In DNA, the CDR3 is TGTGCCTGGAGGACCCGGGGGACGGCAGAAGCTTTCTTT. Protein: CAWRTRGTAEAFF. The whole variable domain, remainder taken from reference TRBV30 and TRBJ1-1, is SQTIHQWPATLVQPVGSPLSLECTVEGTSNPNLYWYRQAAGRGLQLLFYSVGIGQISSEVPQNLSASRPQDRQFILSSKKLLLSDSGFYLCAWRTRGTAEAFFGQGTRLTVV.

This chain connects TRBV6-4 to TRBJ1-4; D uncertain. Germline V CDR1 and CDR2: MRHNA, SNTAGT. Trimming removed 3 bases from V and 8 bases from J, with 10 bases in between. This CDR3 contains 13 residues. CDR3 nucleotides: TGTGCCAGCAGTGAACTTGAGGGCGAAAAACTGTTTTTT. The encoded protein is CASSELEGEKLFF.

This chain uses TRBV9 with TRBJ1-6; tentatively, D is TRBD1 (5 bases). Between the trimmed V and J ends, which lost 1 base and 8 bases, there was a span of 10 bases. Germline V gives CDR1 SGDLS, CDR2 YYNGEE. The CDR3 contains 14 residues. CDR3 nucleotide sequence: TGTGCCAGCAGCGTAACCGGGGGAGATTCACCCCTCCACTTT. Amino acids: CASSVTGGDSPLHF.

The chain links TRBV12-3 or TRBV12-4 to TRBJ2-3; D ambiguous. The CDR3 extends over 11 amino acids. V lost 6 bases to trimming and J lost 6 bases, with 7 bases between them. The CDR3 spells CASRVGDTQYF. In DNA, the CDR3 is TGTGCCAGCAGGGTCGGTGATACGCAGTATTTT.

Only a few counts were recorded for this clone. This rearrangement joins TRBV6-5 to TRBJ2-7, with 11 bases matching TRBD2. Germline V gene data show CDR1 as MNHEY and CDR2 as SVGAGI. This CDR3 is built from 15 residues. The trim removed 6 bases at V and 7 bases at J, leaving 11 bases unmatched. CDR3 sequence: CASSHFTSGSKEQYF. As DNA, the CDR3 is TGTGCCAGCAGCCATTTTACTAGCGGGAGTAAGGAGCAGTACTTC.

J is TRBJ1-5 and V is TRBV15; D is ambiguous. The germline V and J ends were trimmed by 1 base and 2 bases, with 21 bases remaining between them. Germline CDR1 LNHNV, CDR2 YYDKDF (reference sequence). This CDR3 spans 19 amino acids. In DNA, the CDR3 is TGTGCCACCAGCAGAGGTTTAATTGTTACCACGGGTGGCAATCAGCCCCAGCATTTT. Protein product: CATSRGLIVTTGGNQPQHF.

V is TRBV7-9 and J is TRBJ1-4; tentatively, D is TRBD1 (5 bases). This CDR3 spans 15 amino acids. Germline loops: CDR1 SEHNR, CDR2 FQNEAQ (reference sequence). V lost 1 base to trimming and J lost 6 bases, with 12 bases between them. In DNA form, the CDR3 reads TGTGCCAGCAGCTTAGTCCAGGGTCCGGATGAAAAACTGTTTTTT. The encoded protein is CASSLVQGPDEKLFF.

A word on this clone: This same CDR3 is encoded by further DNA sequences in the sample. The CDR3: CASSDSSGSYNEQFF. The DNA for the CDR3 is TGTGCCAGCAGTGACTCTAGCGGGAGCTACAATGAGCAGTTCTTC. The chain links TRBV6-4 to TRBJ2-1; 9 bases fit TRBD2. CDR1 and CDR2 (germline): MRHNA, SNTAGT. The length of the CDR3 is 15 residues. After removal of 0 bases from V and 3 bases from J, the junction contained 0 bases not matched to a gene.

Details on this clone: Other DNA sequences within the sample encode an identical CDR3. V and J are TRBV18 and TRBJ1-4; TRBD1 aligns across 9 bases. The CDR3 runs 14 residues. Germline V gives CDR1 KGHSH, CDR2 LQKENI. Trimming at V came to 5 bases and at J to 5 bases, leaving 3 bases not matched to a gene. CDR3 sequence reads: CASSSGTGNEKLFF. CDR3 bases: TGTGCCAGCTCATCCGGGACAGGGAATGAAAAACTGTTTTTT.

This clone has a single count. This CDR3 reads CASSLAESYEQYF. The CDR3 DNA reads TGTGCCAGCAGTTTGGCAGAATCCTACGAGCAGTACTTC. V gene TRBV27 combines with J gene TRBJ2-7, with D unclear. CDR1 is MNHEY, CDR2 SMNVEV, per germline (reference sequence). With 3 bases removed from V and 1 base from J, the gap between germline ends came to 7 bases. The CDR3 sequence is 13 residues long.

The genes are TRBV9 and TRBJ2-7; 11 positions agree with TRBD2. This CDR3 region has 16 residues. The V segment lost 0 bases and the J segment 7 bases; nucleotides outside the gene matches: 9. Germline V CDR1 and CDR2: SGDLS, YYNGEE. The CDR3 DNA sequence: TGTGCCAGCAGCGTAGGGCTAGCGGGAGGTTCATCAGAGCAGTACTTC. Translation: CASSVGLAGGSSEQYF.

This clone occurred a few times. The J gene is TRBJ2-1, the V gene TRBV10-3; 13 positions match TRBD2. V lost 4 bases, J lost 4 bases, and 10 bases stayed unmatched. Germline CDR1 ENHRY, CDR2 SYGVKD. CDR3 size: 18 residues. The CDR3 region has the DNA TGTGCCATCAGTGGACCACGGACTAGCGGGAGTCGTTACAATGAGCAGTTCTTC. Residues: CAISGPRTSGSRYNEQFF.

The chain employs TRBV28 and TRBJ1-1; 7 bases align to TRBD1. V trimming: 4 bases; J trimming: 11 bases; junction bases outside the gene matches: 16. This CDR3 has 15 residues. Per the germline V gene, CDR1 is MDHEN and CDR2 is SYDVKM. CDR3 nucleotides: TGTGCCAGCAGTTCACCGGGGGCGAAACAGGGGAATGCTTTCTTT. This encodes CASSSPGAKQGNAFF.

This clone was seen only once. This chain connects TRBV19 to TRBJ2-1, with 9 positions matching TRBD2. The CDR3 has 18 residues. V lost 1 base to trimming and J lost 3 bases; unmatched junction nucleotides: 10. Germline V gene lookup returns CDR1 LNHDA and CDR2 SQIVND (reference sequence). The DNA of the CDR3 is TGTGCCAGTAGTATAGCCGGGGTTAGCGGGAGTTACTACAATGAGCAGTTCTTC. Translated, it gives CASSIAGVSGSYYNEQFF.